The TCR beta chain described here comes from a study of shared clonotypes between healthy human individuals (dated by TCRdb to between 2020 and 2021). Background for the entire study: The cohort comprised a couple of women and a few men aged 18 to 49 years. Leukapheresis yielded between about 0.94 and 9.5 billion PBMCs per donor. Blood TCR repertoires of 5 or 6 healthy adults were deeply sequenced to estimate repertoire size and the extent of clonotype sharing between individuals. Different laboratories and diverse techniques were used to prepare libraries and sequence TCR repertoires, to increase sequencing depth and limit assay-specific biases. For each donor, three plates each were used for CD4 naive and CD4 memory, two plates were used for CD8 naive, and one plate was used for CD8 memory. Paper-wide results and their limitations: Because the study included only a small number of donors, the genetic and exposure-history diversity represented was limited. Larger estimated clonotype richness was generally found for naive subsets than for memory subsets. Rarefaction of sorted-subset datasets indicated incomplete sequencing despite the large sequencing depth. Sampling was restricted to blood, and TCR repertoires in tissue are likely to differ from TCR repertoires in blood. Higher generation probabilities were observed for clonotypes shared by all four sorted-subset donors than for non-shared clonotypes. Pairwise subsampling led to the expectation that sequencing depth would affect the degree of clonotype sharing among donors. When a handful of donors were compared, the shared fraction of clonotypes was roughly 5% for naive CD4, 3.5% to 4% for naive CD8, more than 2% for memory CD4, and approximately 0.4% for memory CD8.

Worth noting for this clone: Its antigen specificity is not known. Base quality data are lacking; no much larger clone is found one base away.

Using the deep immunoSEQ assay, TCR CDR3 regions were amplified from genomic DNA by multiplex PCR. Genomic DNA extracted from each cell subset was distributed evenly over all wells of several immunoSEQ 96-well plates, and each plate served as one replicate. For sorted subsets, around 200 ng genomic DNA, equal to 25,000 to 35,000 T cell genomes, was loaded into each replicate PCR. Purified libraries were quantified with a Qubit 3.0 fluorometer, sized on a Bioanalyzer 2100, and re-quantified with the KAPA Library Quantification kit. Every immunoSEQ 96-well plate was sequenced on a dedicated single-read 150-cycle Illumina NextSeq 550 flow cell. The study's processing was this. Because the immunoSEQ output held only junctional sequences and lacked quality scores, the filtering could not match the filtering applied to full-length reads. Sequences were annotated with PyIR, a Python wrapper for IgBLAST v1.9, and V/J genes and CDR3 were assigned using IMGT germline references. Reads were filtered out if the reads had weak V/J assignments (E-value above 1e-6), no CDR3, stop codons, out-of-frame junctions, or ambiguous translated residues. V3J clonotypes were defined by identical inferred V gene, J gene, and CDR3 amino acid sequence. To compute the percentage overlap between repertoires, the number of shared unique clonotypes was divided by the size of the smaller repertoire. Three approaches were used to assess repertoire richness: RTK rarefaction, the Chao1 estimator, and Recon v2.1 estimates of unobserved clonotypes. Generation probabilities for all TCRbeta clonotypes obtained by the gDNA method from four donors were computed using OLGA. Sourced from immuneACCESS, this table was stored by TCRdb with only in-frame sequences that have V and J called. A share of the clones is absent; for the studies checked, an unresolved V gene accounts for under half, and the remainder has no known explanation. V and J calls and clone size come straight from that table; D and trimming were deduced from the DNA. The sample includes some 1 million clones, with roughly 80% observed a single time. The ten largest account for about 1.5% of the sample.

The donors were healthy, HIV-negative adults who had no recently reported acute infections or vaccinations. Only Caucasian adults living in Nashville, Tennessee, USA were represented among the donors. CD4+ T cells were enriched through magnetic negative selection, after which naive cells were positively selected on CD45RA and the remaining negative fraction served as the memory subset. Blood was collected by leukapheresis, and PBMCs were isolated by Ficoll-Histopaque density gradient centrifugation and then cryopreserved in liquid nitrogen vapor phase. Purity and quantity of every magnetically sorted T cell population were checked by analytical flow cytometry. Each sorted fraction had its genomic DNA isolated and then quantified by UV absorbance on a Nanodrop 2000c. The CDR3 goes from the cysteine to the phenylalanine over 14 residues. The only DNA kept is the CDR3, 42 bases in frame from the first base. Between the V and J ends, shortened by 2 bases and 4 bases respectively, the junction contains 11 bases. The germline V gene gives CDR1 as MDHEN and CDR2 as SYDVKM.

The rearranged segments are TRBV28 and TRBJ1-2; no D gene can be assigned with confidence. The sequence derives from a man aged 18 to 30 in good health. The sample consisted of memory CD4+ T cells sorted from blood. The meaning of the sample's cell subset or site label: CD45RA-negative fraction. The nucleotides read TGTGCCAGCAGTTTAGTCCACACAGTCTATGGCTACACCTTC. This yields the protein CASSLVHTVYGYTF.